This T cell receptor beta chain was identified during a study of T-cell reconstitution after alpha-beta-depleted transplantation in children. Findings of the study overall: One year after transplant, T-cell counts and diversity came mostly from newly produced T cells. Some patients' high day-60 TCRbeta diversity was attributed to recipient cells surviving conditioning. About two months after transplant, alpha-beta T cells reportedly came from several hundred expanded graft clones.

CDR3 size: 17 residues. Germline V gives CDR1 KGHSH, CDR2 LQKENI. Trimming cost V 3 bases and J 0 bases, with 12 bases left between them. This clonotype turned up a few times. Its antigen is as yet unknown. The TCRbeta library was prepared with unique molecular identifiers. TCRdb fed the PCR reads into MiXCR, producing one record per CDR3 protein. The table includes hundreds of thousands of distinct CDR3 sequences, 10% detected once. This clonotype was obtained from a boy under three years old with acute myeloid leukemia, due to receive a stem cell transplant. The chain combines TRBV18 with TRBJ1-6; perhaps TRBD1 as D (5 bases). Here the sequenced sample was PBMCs, taken before TCRalphabeta/CD19-depleted stem cell transplant. The CDR3 DNA sequence: TGTGCCAGCTCACCTTGGGACGGTAGCTCCTATAATTCACCCCTCCACTTT. It yields the protein CASSPWDGSSYNSPLHF.